This TCR beta chain emerged from a study of T-cell reconstitution after alpha-beta-depleted transplantation in children. Findings and caveats of the study: Alpha-beta T cells present about two months after transplant were reported to originate from several hundred expanded graft clones.

V was pared by 5 bases and J by 8 bases, with 15 bases between. This CDR3 contains 14 residues. Germline values: CDR1 KGHDR, CDR2 SFDVKD. The table lists this clonotype with many counts. The antigen remains unidentified. A TCRbeta library incorporating unique molecular identifiers was prepared. TCRdb reanalysed the PCR reads using MiXCR and keeps one entry per CDR3 protein. The sample yields 490,000 or so distinct CDR3 sequences, roughly a tenth seen once. The V call is TRBV24-1, the J call TRBJ2-1; D not resolved. The clonotype originates from a child younger than 10 with inherited bone marrow failure, due to receive a stem cell transplant. Source: PBMCs, taken before TCRalphabeta/CD19-depleted stem cell transplant. CDR3 in amino acids: CATSARKGLDEQFF. The CDR3 DNA is TGTGCCACCAGTGCCAGGAAGGGATTAGATGAGCAGTTCTTC.